Listed below are T cell receptor beta chains from one sample, sequenced in a study of blood T cells in healthy people across ages. Each CDR3 protein is one row after TCRdb ran MiXCR on the 5' RACE reads. Seen here are about 1.4 million distinct CDR3 sequences, around 59% observed once, and the top ten hold about 6.7%. The sample was blood. The receptors originated from a man between 18 and 35 years old in good health. Both conserved end residues are part of each CDR3. D genes are given only for firm matches. For some rows the clone size is stated as once, few or many, or as a class when expanded; others skip it.

TRBJ1-4	TRBV6-1	-	-	TGTGCCAGCAGTGAAAAGGGAAATGAAAAACTGTTTTTT	CASSEKGNEKLFF
TRBJ2-1	TRBV6-1	few	TRBD1	TGTGCCAGCAGCAGAACCGGGACAGGGGACAATGAGCAGTTCTTC	CASSRTGTGDNEQFF
TRBJ2-4	TRBV4-2	few	TRBD1	TGTGCCAGCAGCCTTGGACAGGTGGGCATTCAGTACTTC	CASSLGQVGIQYF
TRBJ2-7	TRBV20-1	-	-	TGCAGTGCTAGAGGAGCGGGTAGGGAGCAGTACTTC	CSARGAGREQYF
TRBJ1-1	TRBV4-1	-	-	TGCGCCAGCAGCCAAGTTATAGGTGAAGCTTTCTTT	CASSQVIGEAFF
TRBJ1-1	TRBV5-5	-	-	TGTGCCAGCAGCTTCGGGACAAAAAACACTGAAGCTTTCTTT	CASSFGTKNTEAFF
TRBJ1-4	TRBV27	-	-	TGTGCCAGTAAACCTAACCCCCTAACTAATGAAAAACTGTTTTTT	CASKPNPLTNEKLFF
TRBJ2-7	TRBV20-1	-	TRBD1	TGCAGTGCCCAAGGGGGGACAGGCTACGAGCAGTACTTC	CSAQGGTGYEQYF
TRBJ2-7	TRBV4-3	few	-	TGCGCCAGCAGCCTTGGACCGGGACGGCCCTACGAGCAGTACTTC	CASSLGPGRPYEQYF
TRBJ2-7	TRBV10-3	-	-	TGTGCCATCAGGTATCAGGGGTATGGATCCAACGAGCAGTACTTC	CAIRYQGYGSNEQYF
TRBJ2-3	TRBV6-5	few	TRBD1	TGTGCCGCCCTGGGACAGGGCACAGATACGCAGTATTTT	CAALGQGTDTQYF
TRBJ2-1	TRBV20-1	-	TRBD2	TGCAGTGCTAGTTCCAGCGGGAGTTTATATGAGCAGTTCTTC	CSASSSGSLYEQFF
TRBJ2-5	TRBV20-1	-	TRBD2	TGCAGTGCTAGAGATGGGAAGCGGGGGCGGGAGACCCAGTACTTC	CSARDGKRGRETQYF
TRBJ1-1	TRBV6-6	-	-	TGTGCCAGCAGACTTCGGGAGAGCACTGAAGCTTTCTTT	CASRLRESTEAFF
TRBJ2-7	TRBV13	few	-	TGTGCCAGCAGCTTATTGACAGATAACCCCTACGAGCAGTACTTC	CASSLLTDNPYEQYF
TRBJ2-5	TRBV20-1	-	-	TGCAGTGCTAGATCACCAGGGCTCGGAATCCAAGAGACCCAGTACTTC	CSARSPGLGIQETQYF
TRBJ2-3	TRBV4-2	few	TRBD2	TGTGCCAGCAGCCAAGTGATAGCGGGGATAGATACGCAGTATTTT	CASSQVIAGIDTQYF
TRBJ2-3	TRBV6-6	-	-	TGTGCCAGCAGTTACTCCCGGACAGGGACTAGTGCAGATACGCAGTATTTT	CASSYSRTGTSADTQYF
TRBJ2-5	TRBV20-1	-	TRBD1	TGCAGTGCTACAACAGGGACAGGGGGCTGGGAGCAGTACTTC	CSATTGTGGWEQYF
TRBJ1-6	TRBV6-5	few	TRBD1	TGTGCCAGCAGTTACGGCACAGGGGCCAGCTCCTATAATTCACCCCTCCACTTT	CASSYGTGASSYNSPLHF
TRBJ2-3	TRBV28	-	-	TGTGCCAGCATTCAGGACGAGAGGATTCTCAGCACAGATACGCAGTATTTT	CASIQDERILSTDTQYF
TRBJ2-2	TRBV20-1	-	-	TGCAGTGCTAGAGATCTGGCAGAGAACACCGGGGAGCTGTTTTTT	CSARDLAENTGELFF
TRBJ2-7	TRBV20-1	-	TRBD1	TGCAGTGGGGCCGGGGACAGGGGCTACAATGAGCAGTACTTC	CSGAGDRGYNEQYF
TRBJ2-1	TRBV28	-	TRBD2	TGTGCCAGTTCTGTAGCGGGGGGCGTAGATGAGCAGTTCTTC	CASSVAGGVDEQFF
TRBJ2-3	TRBV4-1	-	-	TGCGCCAGCAGCCAACAAACGCCAGATACGCAGTATTTT	CASSQQTPDTQYF
TRBJ1-2	TRBV20-1	-	-	TGCAGTGCTACCCGGACGCATCCCAATAACTATGGCTACACCTTC	CSATRTHPNNYGYTF
TRBJ2-1	TRBV5-1	few	TRBD2	TGCGCCAGCAGCTTGGTTAGCGGGGGTTACTACAATGAGCAGTTCTTC	CASSLVSGGYYNEQFF
TRBJ2-2	TRBV13	-	-	TGTGCCAGCAGCGTTGGTGAAGGCGCCGGGGAGCTGTTTTTT	CASSVGEGAGELFF
TRBJ2-1	TRBV7-7	-	-	TGTGCTAGCAGCAGAGGACAGTGCTCCTACAATGAGCAGTTCTTC	CASSRGQCSYNEQFF